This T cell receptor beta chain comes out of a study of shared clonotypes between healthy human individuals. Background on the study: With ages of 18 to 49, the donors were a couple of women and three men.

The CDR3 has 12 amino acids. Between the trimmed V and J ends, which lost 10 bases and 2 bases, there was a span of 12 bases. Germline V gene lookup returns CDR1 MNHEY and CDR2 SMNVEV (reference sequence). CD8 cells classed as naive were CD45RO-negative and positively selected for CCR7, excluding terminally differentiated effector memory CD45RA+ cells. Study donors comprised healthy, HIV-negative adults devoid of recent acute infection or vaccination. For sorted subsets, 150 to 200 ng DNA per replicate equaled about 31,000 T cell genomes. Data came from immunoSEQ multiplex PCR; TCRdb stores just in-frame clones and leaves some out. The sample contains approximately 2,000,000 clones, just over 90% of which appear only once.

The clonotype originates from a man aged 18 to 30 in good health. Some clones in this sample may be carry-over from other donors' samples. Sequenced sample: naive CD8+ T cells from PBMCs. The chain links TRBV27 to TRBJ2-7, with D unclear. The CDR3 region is CANGPGPYEQYF. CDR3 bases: TGTGCCAACGGACCTGGACCCTACGAGCAGTACTTC.